Shown below are 5 T cell receptor beta chains from a single sample sequenced in a study of T cell changes during pregnancy in multiple sclerosis. Assay: immunoSEQ multiplex PCR; the TCRdb copy retains only in-frame clones and omits some. The data show just under 80,000 clones, with 93% seen just once and less than 0.75% held by the top ten. Sequencing used peripheral blood, obtained in the second trimester of pregnancy. These receptors all stem from a female donor in good health, enrolled as a control in a pregnancy study.

The V gene is TRBV19, the J gene TRBJ1-5; no clear D. Germline V gene lookup returns CDR1 LNHDA and CDR2 SQIVND (reference sequence). Between the trimmed V and J ends, which lost 3 bases and 5 bases, there was a span of 11 bases. The CDR3 extends over 14 amino acids. This CDR3 is CASSIEPQDQPQHF. The CDR3 DNA reads TGTGCCAGTAGTATTGAACCGCAGGATCAGCCCCAGCATTTT.

This clone was detected only once. This chain connects TRBV29-1 to TRBJ2-6, with TRBD1 matching over 7 bases. Germline CDR1 is SQVTM and CDR2 is ANQGSEA. Trimming cost V 5 bases and J 8 bases; bases outside gene matches: 9. This CDR3 contains 14 residues. The CDR3 is CSVSETRGPNVLTF. CDR3 DNA sequence: TGCAGCGTTAGTGAGACGAGGGGGCCCAACGTCCTGACTTTC.

With respect to this clone: This sample includes further DNA sequences coding for the same CDR3. V usage is TRBV5-1 and J usage is TRBJ1-1; possibly TRBD1 for D (5 bases). Germline CDR1 is SGHRS and CDR2 is YFSETQ. The CDR3 is 12 residues long. The V end lost 0 bases, the J end lost 10 bases, and 10 bases lay between the germline ends. The CDR3: CASSLEGRGAFF. DNA for the CDR3: TGCGCCAGCAGCTTGGAGGGGAGGGGAGCTTTCTTT.

J is TRBJ1-2 and V is TRBV18, with D unclear. The CDR3 runs 14 residues. CDR1 and CDR2 from the germline V gene are KGHSH and LQKENI. V lost 2 bases, J lost 8 bases, and 15 bases lay in between. CDR3 in DNA: TGTGCCAGCTCACCAGGTGGCAGTGATTTGGGCTACACCTTC. It codes for CASSPGGSDLGYTF. The full variable domain, its missing parts supplied by reference TRBV18 and TRBJ1-2, is NAGVMQNPRHLVRRRGQEARLRCSPMKGHSHVYWYRQLPEEGLKFMVYLQKENIIDESGMPKERFSAEFPKEGPSILRIQQVVRGDSAAYFCASSPGGSDLGYTFGSGTRLTVV.

The rearrangement joins TRBV29-1 to TRBJ2-4, with TRBD1 identical over 8 bases. The CDR3 consists of 13 residues. With 6 bases clipped from V and 7 bases from J, the junction kept 8 bases outside the gene matches. CDR1 SQVTM and CDR2 ANQGSEA come from the germline V gene. CDR3 coding DNA: TGCAGCGTCGCCCCCCGACAGGGGAACATTCAGTACTTC. Translating gives CSVAPRQGNIQYF.